These T cell receptor beta chains were read from a single sample in a study of blood T cell repertoires in COVID-19. TCRdb's table, derived via immunoSEQ multiplex PCR, lists solely in-frame clones and lacks some. This repertoire shows 85,000 to 130,000 clones, 70% to 75% found once; its top ten account for about 1%. Sequencing was carried out using peripheral blood. These receptors all stem from a human donor with acute or convalescent COVID-19. The donor label of this sample is uncertain. Both conserved end residues are part of each CDR3. A D gene is named only where the DNA matches it firmly. Expanded clones get a size class; other rows say once, few or many, or leave the size out.

d_gene: TRBD1
abundance: -
v_gene: TRBV19
j_gene: TRBJ1-5
CDR3aa: CASSIGGGRGHQPQHF
CDR3nt: TGTGCCAGTAGTATAGGGGGAGGCAGGGGGCATCAGCCCCAGCATTTT

d_gene: -
abundance: -
v_gene: TRBV5-1
j_gene: TRBJ2-5
CDR3aa: CASSLISYQETQYF
CDR3nt: TGCGCCAGCAGCTTAATATCTTACCAAGAGACCCAGTACTTC

d_gene: -
abundance: -
v_gene: TRBV7-9
j_gene: TRBJ2-7
CDR3aa: CASSLTAYEQYF
CDR3nt: TGTGCCAGCAGCTTAACAGCATACGAGCAGTACTTC

d_gene: -
abundance: -
v_gene: TRBV5-4
j_gene: TRBJ2-1
CDR3aa: CASTNPLSSYNEQFF
CDR3nt: TGTGCCAGCACAAACCCACTGAGCTCCTACAATGAGCAGTTCTTC

d_gene: TRBD1
abundance: few
v_gene: TRBV7-9
j_gene: TRBJ1-5
CDR3aa: CASSRTGDNQPQHF
CDR3nt: TGTGCCAGCAGCCGGACAGGGGACAATCAGCCCCAGCATTTT

d_gene: TRBD2
abundance: -
v_gene: TRBV27
j_gene: TRBJ2-2
CDR3aa: CASSTGLNTGELFF
CDR3nt: TGTGCCAGCAGCACGGGACTAAACACCGGGGAGCTGTTTTTT

d_gene: -
abundance: -
v_gene: TRBV24-1
j_gene: TRBJ1-1
CDR3aa: CATSDLQDRCDTEAFF
CDR3nt: TGTGCCACCAGTGATTTGCAAGACAGGTGCGACACTGAAGCTTTCTTT

d_gene: -
abundance: -
v_gene: TRBV7-9
j_gene: TRBJ1-1
CDR3aa: CASSSRDSFGMNTEAFF
CDR3nt: TGTGCCAGCAGCTCCCGAGACAGTTTCGGCATGAACACTGAAGCTTTCTTT

d_gene: -
abundance: -
v_gene: TRBV5-4
j_gene: TRBJ1-1
CDR3aa: CASSSTEAFF
CDR3nt: TGTGCCAGCAGCTCTACTGAAGCTTTCTTT

d_gene: -
abundance: -
v_gene: TRBV29-1
j_gene: TRBJ1-1
CDR3aa: CSVDQGSNTEAFF
CDR3nt: TGCAGCGTCGACCAGGGATCGAACACTGAAGCTTTCTTT

d_gene: -
abundance: -
v_gene: TRBV30
j_gene: TRBJ1-4
CDR3aa: CAWSTLGGKLFF
CDR3nt: TGTGCCTGGAGCACACTCGGGGGAAAACTGTTTTTT

d_gene: -
abundance: few
v_gene: TRBV6-1
j_gene: TRBJ1-1
CDR3aa: CASSELSGGGRITEAFF
CDR3nt: TGTGCCAGCAGTGAACTCTCCGGAGGAGGTAGAATTACTGAAGCTTTCTTT

d_gene: -
abundance: -
v_gene: TRBV7-9
j_gene: TRBJ1-3
CDR3aa: CASSPNGGAASGNTIYF
CDR3nt: TGTGCCAGCAGCCCTAACGGCGGCGCGGCCTCTGGAAACACCATATATTTT